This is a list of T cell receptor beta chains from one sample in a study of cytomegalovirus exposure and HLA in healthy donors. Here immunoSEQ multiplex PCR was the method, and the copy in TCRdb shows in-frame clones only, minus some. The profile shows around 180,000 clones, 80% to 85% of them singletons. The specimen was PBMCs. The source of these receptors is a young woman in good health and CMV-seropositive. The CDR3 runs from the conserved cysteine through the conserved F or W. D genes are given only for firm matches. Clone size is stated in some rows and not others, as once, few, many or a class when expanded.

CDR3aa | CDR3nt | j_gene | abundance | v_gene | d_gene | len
CSSSAMTGGYRGYTF | TGTTCCAGCAGCGCAATGACAGGGGGATATCGAGGCTACACCTTC | TRBJ1-2 | NA | TRBV7-9 | TRBD1 | 15
CASSLARGGLGELFF | TGTGCCAGCAGCTTAGCGCGGGGGGGCCTGGGGGAGCTGTTTTTT | TRBJ2-2 | NA | TRBV7-6 | TRBD2 | 15
CASSTPGSFYGYTF | TGTGCCAGTAGTACCCCCGGGAGCTTCTATGGCTACACCTTC | TRBJ1-2 | NA | TRBV19 | NA | 14
CASSKLAGETDTQYF | TGTGCCAGCAGCAAGCTAGCGGGGGAGACAGATACGCAGTATTTT | TRBJ2-3 | once | TRBV21-1 | NA | 15
CASSFRGGSGNTIYF | TGCGCCAGCAGCTTCCGGGGGGGATCTGGAAACACCATATATTTT | TRBJ1-3 | NA | TRBV5-1 | NA | 15
CASSPQGGQGAIAQYF | TGTGCCAGCAGCCCCCAGGGGGGACAGGGGGCGATTGCGCAGTATTTT | TRBJ2-3 | NA | TRBV6-4 | TRBD1 | 16
CASSFIGYEQYF | TGTGCCAGCAGTTTTATCGGGTACGAGCAGTACTTC | TRBJ2-7 | NA | TRBV27 | NA | 12
CASKGGYTEAFF | TGTGCCAGCAAGGGAGGGTACACTGAAGCTTTCTTT | TRBJ1-1 | few | TRBV6-5 | NA | 12
CASNRLQDFGGYTF | TGTGCCAGCAACCGGTTACAGGATTTTGGCGGCTACACCTTC | TRBJ1-2 | NA | TRBV5-4 | NA | 14
CASSPLGTHSNTGELFF | TGTGCCAGCAGCCCCTTGGGCACCCATTCGAACACCGGGGAGCTGTTTTTT | TRBJ2-2 | NA | TRBV13 | NA | 17
CASRFDRGGTEAFF | TGTGCCAGCAGATTTGACAGGGGTGGCACTGAAGCTTTCTTT | TRBJ1-1 | NA | TRBV6-5 | TRBD1 | 14
CASSLVAGGSSYTF | TGTGCCAGCAGCTTAGTTGCGGGGGGGAGTAGCTACACCTTC | TRBJ1-2 | NA | TRBV7-2 | NA | 14
CASSPQGYGYGYTF | TGTGCCAGCAGCCCTCAGGGGTACGGCTATGGCTACACCTTC | TRBJ1-2 | NA | TRBV5-6 | NA | 14
CASGLVTGVARMNTEAFF | TGTGCTAGTGGTTTGGTAACAGGGGTGGCCCGGATGAACACTGAAGCTTTCTTT | TRBJ1-1 | NA | TRBV12-5 | TRBD1 | 18
CASSLGSSSGGYTDTQYF | TGTGCCAGCAGCTTGGGTTCGTCTAGCGGGGGGTACACAGATACGCAGTATTTT | TRBJ2-3 | few | TRBV7-2 | TRBD2 | 18
CASSIGRGAWETQYF | TGTGCCAGTAGTATAGGGCGGGGGGCGTGGGAGACCCAATACTTC | TRBJ2-5 | NA | TRBV19 | TRBD2 | 15
CASSYSRGQNSPLHF | TGTGCCAGCAGTTACTCGCGGGGTCAGAATTCACCCCTCCACTTT | TRBJ1-6 | NA | TRBV6-5 | NA | 15
CASSELAGGTGELFF | TGTGCCAGCAGTGAGCTAGCGGGGGGCACCGGGGAGCTGTTTTTT | TRBJ2-2 | NA | TRBV6-4 | TRBD2 | 15
CASSPGLAGASTDTQYF | TGTGCCAGCAGTCCGGGACTAGCGGGGGCTAGCACAGATACGCAGTATTTT | TRBJ2-3 | NA | TRBV27 | TRBD2 | 17
CACNMQGYFGYTF | TGTGCCTGTAACATGCAGGGATATTTTGGCTACACCTTC | TRBJ1-2 | once | TRBV30 | NA | 13
CASSARWDRNYGYTF | TGTGCCAGCAGTGCCCGCTGGGACAGGAACTATGGCTACACCTTC | TRBJ1-2 | NA | TRBV6-1 | TRBD1 | 15
CASSLGLANSPLHF | TGCGCCAGCAGCTTGGGGTTAGCCAATTCACCCCTCCACTTT | TRBJ1-6 | NA | TRBV5-1 | NA | 14
CATSRGLAGGLNEQFF | TGTGCCACCAGCAGAGGCCTAGCGGGGGGCTTAAATGAGCAGTTCTTC | TRBJ2-1 | NA | TRBV15 | TRBD2 | 16
CASSLVQGLGTDTQYF | TGTGCCAGCAGCTTAGTACAGGGGCTTGGCACAGATACGCAGTATTTT | TRBJ2-3 | NA | TRBV7-8 | TRBD1 | 16
CASRQGGGGADTQYF | TGCGCCAGCAGACAAGGGGGAGGGGGGGCAGATACGCAGTATTTT | TRBJ2-3 | NA | TRBV4-1 | NA | 15
CASSLTGGETQYF | TGTGCCAGCAGCCTGACAGGGGGCGAGACCCAGTACTTC | TRBJ2-5 | NA | TRBV7-7 | TRBD1 | 13
CASSPGGETQYF | TGTGCCAGCAGCCCAGGGGGAGAGACCCAGTACTTC | TRBJ2-5 | NA | TRBV27 | TRBD1 | 12
CASSEPQGSETQYF | TGTGCCAGCAGCGAACCGCAGGGTTCAGAGACCCAGTACTTC | TRBJ2-5 | NA | TRBV6-1 | NA | 14
CASRGQDDYGYTF | TGTGCCAGCAGGGGACAGGACGACTATGGCTACACCTTC | TRBJ1-2 | NA | TRBV7-9 | TRBD1 | 13
CASSTARDRAEKLFF | TGTGCCAGTAGTACCGCCAGGGACAGGGCTGAAAAACTGTTTTTT | TRBJ1-4 | NA | TRBV19 | TRBD1 | 15
CASRLRGAKNIQYF | TGTGCCAGCAGGCTCCGGGGGGCCAAAAACATTCAGTACTTC | TRBJ2-4 | NA | TRBV27 | NA | 14
CASSHADRVGYEQYF | TGCGCCAGCAGCCACGCGGACAGGGTGGGATACGAGCAGTACTTC | TRBJ2-7 | NA | TRBV4-1 | TRBD1 | 15
CASSFYGSDQETQYF | TGCGCCAGCAGCTTTTACGGGAGTGACCAAGAGACCCAGTACTTC | TRBJ2-5 | NA | TRBV5-1 | NA | 15
CSVGQGINTGELFF | TGCAGCGTCGGACAGGGCATCAACACCGGGGAGCTGTTTTTT | TRBJ2-2 | NA | TRBV29-1 | TRBD1 | 14
CATSGTTGNTIYF | TGTGCCACCTCAGGGACTACTGGAAACACCATATATTTT | TRBJ1-3 | NA | TRBV6-1 | NA | 13
CSVEYANRGLSEAFF | TGCAGCGTTGAATACGCGAACAGGGGGCTCTCTGAAGCTTTCTTT | TRBJ1-1 | NA | TRBV29-1 | TRBD1 | 15
CASSAKTNPDTQYF | TGTGCCAGCAGTGCTAAAACGAACCCCGATACGCAGTATTTT | TRBJ2-3 | NA | TRBV6-4 | NA | 14
CASSRGSKPYEQYF | TGTGCCAGCAGCCGGGGGAGCAAACCTTACGAGCAGTACTTC | TRBJ2-7 | NA | TRBV5-6 | NA | 14
CASSPAGINEQFF | TGTGCCAGCTCACCAGCAGGGATAAATGAGCAGTTCTTC | TRBJ2-1 | NA | TRBV18 | NA | 13
CASSTSGDYGYTF | TGTGCCAGTAGTACTTCAGGTGACTATGGCTACACCTTC | TRBJ1-2 | NA | TRBV19 | NA | 13
CASSSQGAHGYTF | TGTGCCAGCAGCTCCCAGGGGGCCCATGGCTACACCTTC | TRBJ1-2 | NA | TRBV7-9 | TRBD1 | 13
CASSPGTGKAYGYTF | TGTGCCAGCAGCCCCGGGACAGGGAAGGCCTATGGCTACACCTTC | TRBJ1-2 | NA | TRBV5-6 | TRBD1 | 15
CASSLRPRDREEDAFF | TGCGCCAGCAGCTTAAGACCCCGGGACAGGGAGGAGGATGCTTTCTTT | TRBJ1-1 | NA | TRBV5-1 | TRBD1 | 16
CASSYRGLTEAFF | TGTGCCAGCAGTTACAGGGGGCTTACTGAAGCTTTCTTT | TRBJ1-1 | NA | TRBV6-6 | TRBD1 | 13
CASGQWGQQETQYF | TGTGCCAGCGGCCAGTGGGGACAGCAAGAGACCCAGTACTTC | TRBJ2-5 | NA | TRBV7-8 | TRBD1 | 14
CASSQGPLGNEQFF | TGCGCCAGCAGCCAAGGCCCCCTAGGAAATGAGCAGTTCTTC | TRBJ2-1 | NA | TRBV4-3 | NA | 14
CASRTGVGNQPQHF | TGTGCCAGTAGGACAGGGGTTGGCAATCAGCCCCAGCATTTT | TRBJ1-5 | NA | TRBV19 | TRBD1 | 14
CASRDTGGTEAFF | TGTGCCAGCAGAGACACAGGGGGAACTGAAGCTTTCTTT | TRBJ1-1 | few | TRBV6-1 | TRBD1 | 13
CSVDTGPGNTIYF | TGCAGCGTTGACACAGGGCCTGGAAACACCATATATTTT | TRBJ1-3 | NA | TRBV29-1 | NA | 13
CASSYYGRGDGYTF | TGTGCCAGCAGTTACTACGGCCGGGGGGATGGCTACACCTTC | TRBJ1-2 | NA | TRBV6-5 | NA | 14
CASRAAAGVLETQYF | TGTGCCAGCAGAGCCGCAGCGGGGGTTTTAGAGACCCAGTACTTC | TRBJ2-5 | NA | TRBV6-5 | TRBD2 | 15
CASKYHTGDTEAFF | TGTGCCAGCAAATACCATACGGGGGACACTGAAGCTTTCTTT | TRBJ1-1 | NA | TRBV5-4 | NA | 14
CASSESTGSPEAFF | TGCGCCAGCAGTGAGTCGACAGGTTCCCCTGAAGCTTTCTTT | TRBJ1-1 | NA | TRBV10-1 | NA | 14
CASSESLRNYGYTF | TGTGCCAGCAGTGAAAGTCTCAGAAACTATGGCTACACCTTC | TRBJ1-2 | NA | TRBV2 | NA | 14
CASSPGTGELFF | TGCGCCAGCAGCCCCGGGACCGGGGAGCTGTTTTTT | TRBJ2-2 | once | TRBV5-1 | NA | 12
CASRLLDTQYF | TGTGCCAGCAGACTTTTAGATACGCAGTATTTT | TRBJ2-3 | NA | TRBV5-6 | NA | 11
CASSSGWGPIGNEQFF | TGTGCCAGCAGCTCGGGTTGGGGCCCCATAGGCAATGAGCAGTTCTTC | TRBJ2-1 | once | TRBV9 | NA | 16
CASLPSGNTEAFF | TGTGCCAGCCTACCCTCGGGGAACACTGAAGCTTTCTTT | TRBJ1-1 | NA | TRBV18 | NA | 13